This TCR beta chain emerged from a study of T cell responses to AZD1222 COVID-19 vaccine. Trimming left V 2 bases short and J 6 bases short, with 13 bases between. CDR1 and CDR2 from the germline V gene are SEHNR and FQNEAQ (reference sequence). The CDR3 contains 14 residues. TCRdb's copy holds only in-frame clones and misses some; the assay was immunoSEQ multiplex PCR. This table holds around 150,000 clones, 90% to 95% found once. The sequencing used peripheral blood, collected on day 0 of AZD1222 vaccination. This clonotype was sampled from an adult in good health. V and J are TRBV7-9 and TRBJ1-1; D possibly corresponds to TRBD1 (5 bases). CDR3 region: CASSLFGQGAEAFF. The CDR3, as DNA: TGTGCCAGCAGCTTATTTGGGCAGGGCGCTGAAGCTTTCTTT.